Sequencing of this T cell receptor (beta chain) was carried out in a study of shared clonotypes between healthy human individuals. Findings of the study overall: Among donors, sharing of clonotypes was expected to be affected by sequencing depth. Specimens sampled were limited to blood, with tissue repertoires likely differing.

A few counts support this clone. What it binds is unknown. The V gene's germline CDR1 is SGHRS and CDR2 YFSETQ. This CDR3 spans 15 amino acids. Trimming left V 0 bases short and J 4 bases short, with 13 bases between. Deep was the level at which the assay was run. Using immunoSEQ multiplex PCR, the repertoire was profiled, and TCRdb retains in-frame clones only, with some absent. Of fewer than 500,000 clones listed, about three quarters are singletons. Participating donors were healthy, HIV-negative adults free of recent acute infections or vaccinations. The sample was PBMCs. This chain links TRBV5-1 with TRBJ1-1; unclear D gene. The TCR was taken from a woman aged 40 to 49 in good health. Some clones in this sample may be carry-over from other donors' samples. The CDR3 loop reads CASSLVGRVSTEAFF. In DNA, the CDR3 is TGCGCCAGCAGCTTGGTCGGAAGGGTGAGCACTGAAGCTTTCTTT.